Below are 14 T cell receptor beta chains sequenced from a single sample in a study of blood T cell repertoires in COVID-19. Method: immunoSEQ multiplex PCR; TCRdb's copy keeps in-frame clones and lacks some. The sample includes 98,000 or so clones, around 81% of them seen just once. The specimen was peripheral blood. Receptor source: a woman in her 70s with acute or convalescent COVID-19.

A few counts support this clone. The CDR3 DNA is TGTGCCATCAGTGAAACTCGGGACAGGGGAAACTATGGCTACACCTTC. Protein: CAISETRDRGNYGYTF. This chain connects TRBV10-3 to TRBJ1-2; TRBD1 matches at 10 bases. CDR3 length: 16 amino acids. Germline V lookup: CDR1 ENHRY, CDR2 SYGVKD. With 3 bases clipped from V and 2 bases from J, the junction kept 6 bases outside the gene matches.

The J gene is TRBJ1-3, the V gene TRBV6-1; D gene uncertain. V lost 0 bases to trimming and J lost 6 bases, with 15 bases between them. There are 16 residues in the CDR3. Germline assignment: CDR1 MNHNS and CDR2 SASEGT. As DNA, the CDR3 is TGTGCCAGCAGTGAAGCCGGGAGACGGTCTAAAAACACCATATATTTT. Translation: CASSEAGRRSKNTIYF.

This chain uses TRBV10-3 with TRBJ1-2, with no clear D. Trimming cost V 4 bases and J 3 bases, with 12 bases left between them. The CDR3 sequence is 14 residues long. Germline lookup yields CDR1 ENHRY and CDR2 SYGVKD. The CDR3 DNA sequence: TGTGCCATCAGTGGGTCAGAGGGCTACTATGGCTACACCTTC. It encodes CAISGSEGYYGYTF.

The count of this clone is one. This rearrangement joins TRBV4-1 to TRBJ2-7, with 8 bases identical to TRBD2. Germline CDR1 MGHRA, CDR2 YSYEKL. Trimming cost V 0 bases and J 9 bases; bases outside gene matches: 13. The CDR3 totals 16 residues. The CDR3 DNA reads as TGCGCCAGCAGCCAAGAGGCGGGAGGCCTTTCTAATAGGCAGTACTTC. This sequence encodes CASSQEAGGLSNRQYF.

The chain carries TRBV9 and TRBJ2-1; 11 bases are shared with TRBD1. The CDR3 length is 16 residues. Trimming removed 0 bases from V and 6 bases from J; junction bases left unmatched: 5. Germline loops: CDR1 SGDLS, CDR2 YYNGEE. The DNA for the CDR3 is TGTGCCAGCAGCGTAGCTCTGGGGACAGGGGGCAATGAGCAGTTCTTC. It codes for CASSVALGTGGNEQFF.

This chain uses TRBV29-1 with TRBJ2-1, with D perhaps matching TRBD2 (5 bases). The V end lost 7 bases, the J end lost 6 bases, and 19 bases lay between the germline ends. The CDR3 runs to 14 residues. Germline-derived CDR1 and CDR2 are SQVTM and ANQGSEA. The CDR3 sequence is CSGRTSTGSNEQFF. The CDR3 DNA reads TGCAGCGGGCGCACTAGTACGGGGAGCAATGAGCAGTTCTTC.

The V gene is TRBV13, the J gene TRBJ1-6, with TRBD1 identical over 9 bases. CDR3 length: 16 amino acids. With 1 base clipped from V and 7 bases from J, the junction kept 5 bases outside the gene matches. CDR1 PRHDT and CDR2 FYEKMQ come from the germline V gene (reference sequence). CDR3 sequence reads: CASSLASGTGNSPLHF. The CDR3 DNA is TGTGCCAGCAGCTTAGCCTCCGGGACAGGGAATTCACCCCTCCACTTT.

The CDR3 sequence is CASSQPGGSTDTQYF. The CDR3 DNA is TGCGCCAGCAGCCAACCGGGAGGCTCCACAGATACGCAGTATTTT. V and J are TRBV4-1 and TRBJ2-3; 7 bases are shared with TRBD2. From germline, CDR1 is MGHRA and CDR2 YSYEKL. The CDR3 totals 15 residues. The ends lost 2 bases at V and 2 bases at J; junction bases unmatched: 4.

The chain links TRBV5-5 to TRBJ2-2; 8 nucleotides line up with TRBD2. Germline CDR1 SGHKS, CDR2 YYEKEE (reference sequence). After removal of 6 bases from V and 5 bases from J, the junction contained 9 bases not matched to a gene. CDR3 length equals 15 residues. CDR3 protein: CASNPPGGGTGELFF. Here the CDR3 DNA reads TGTGCCAGCAACCCCCCCGGGGGGGGGACCGGGGAGCTGTTTTTT.

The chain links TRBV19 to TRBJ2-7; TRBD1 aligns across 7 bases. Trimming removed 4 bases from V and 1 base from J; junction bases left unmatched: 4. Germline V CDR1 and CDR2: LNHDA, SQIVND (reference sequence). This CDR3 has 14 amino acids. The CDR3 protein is CASSTGTVSYEQYF. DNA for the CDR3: TGTGCCAGTAGTACCGGGACAGTATCCTACGAGCAGTACTTC.

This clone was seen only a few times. CDR3 region: CASSQGVSNTEAFF. The CDR3 nucleotides read TGTGCCAGCAGCCAAGGAGTTTCGAACACTGAAGCTTTCTTT. The genes are TRBV3-1 (or the pseudogene TRBV3-2) and TRBJ1-1; D not resolved. V was cut by 1 base and J by 1 base, with 7 bases left in between. Germline V gene data show CDR1 as LGHDT and CDR2 as YNNKEL (reference sequence). CDR3 length: 14 residues.

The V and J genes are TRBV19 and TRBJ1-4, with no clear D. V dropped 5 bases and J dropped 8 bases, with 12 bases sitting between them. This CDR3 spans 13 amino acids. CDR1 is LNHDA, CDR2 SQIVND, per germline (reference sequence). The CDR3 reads CASSPGTGEKLFF. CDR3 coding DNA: TGTGCCAGTAGTCCCGGAACGGGGGAAAAACTGTTTTTT.

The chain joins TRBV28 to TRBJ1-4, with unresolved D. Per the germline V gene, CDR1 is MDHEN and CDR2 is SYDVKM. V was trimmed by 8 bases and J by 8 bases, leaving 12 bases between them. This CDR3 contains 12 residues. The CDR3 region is CASGRVGEKLFF. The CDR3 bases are TGTGCCAGCGGGAGGGTTGGGGAAAAACTGTTTTTT.

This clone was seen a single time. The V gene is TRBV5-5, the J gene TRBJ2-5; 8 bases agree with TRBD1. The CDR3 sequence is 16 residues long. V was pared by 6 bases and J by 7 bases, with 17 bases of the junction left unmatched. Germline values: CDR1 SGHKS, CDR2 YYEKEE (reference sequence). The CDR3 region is CASTPEYGQGPPTQYF. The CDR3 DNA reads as TGTGCCAGCACCCCCGAATATGGACAGGGCCCTCCGACCCAGTACTTC.